These 24 T cell receptor beta chains were sequenced from one sample in a study of shared clonotypes between healthy human individuals. Clones were read by immunoSEQ multiplex PCR, and TCRdb kept only the in-frame ones, dropping some. In the table there are approximately 2.3 million clones, 85% to 95% of which are singletons. Sequencing was done on a sample of naive CD4+ T cells from PBMCs. Specified subset: CD45RA+ positively selected. Receptor source: a man between 18 and 35 years old in good health. Some clones in this sample may be carry-over from other donors' samples.

The V gene is TRBV5-5, the J gene TRBJ1-1; D possibly corresponds to TRBD1 (6 bases). Trimming took 3 bases from V and 5 from J, leaving 14 bases between them. From germline, CDR1 is SGHKS and CDR2 YYEKEE (reference sequence). CDR3 length: 14 amino acids. The CDR3: CASSSVTGKTEAFF. In DNA, the CDR3 is TGTGCCAGCAGCTCGGTAACAGGGAAGACTGAAGCTTTCTTT.

The V and J genes are TRBV7-9 and TRBJ2-7, with D possibly being TRBD2 (7 bases). Per germline, CDR1 SEHNR and CDR2 FQNEAQ (reference sequence). The CDR3 has 15 residues. The V and J ends lost 5 bases and 2 bases respectively, with 16 bases between them. The CDR3 DNA follows: TGTGCCAGCAGCAGAGGGGGGGGCCGAACCTACGAGCAGTACTTC. Translated, it gives CASSRGGGRTYEQYF.

This clone was detected only once. This chain uses TRBV27 with TRBJ2-7; 12 positions agree with TRBD1. Germline lookup yields CDR1 MNHEY and CDR2 SMNVEV (reference sequence). The V gene end was trimmed by 4 bases and the J gene end by 6 bases; junction bases not matched to a gene: 10. The CDR3 covers 16 residues. The CDR3 DNA is TGTGCCAGCAGTTCCCCGGCGGGACAGGGGGCTTTCGAGCAGTACTTC. It encodes CASSSPAGQGAFEQYF.

The chain couples TRBV28 to TRBJ1-1; 10 positions agree with TRBD1. The ends lost 2 bases at V and 8 bases at J; junction bases unmatched: 5. Germline CDR1 MDHEN, CDR2 SYDVKM. There are 14 residues in the CDR3. CDR3 region: CASSLPGQGGEAFF. The CDR3, as DNA: TGTGCCAGCAGTTTACCTGGACAGGGGGGAGAAGCTTTCTTT.

The chain joins TRBV7-2 to TRBJ2-1; D call uncertain. This CDR3 has 14 residues. The germline V and J ends were trimmed by 2 bases and 10 bases, with 15 bases remaining between them. CDR1 is SGHTA, CDR2 FQGNSA, per germline. This chain's CDR3 is CASSLSRERVEQFF. DNA of the CDR3: TGTGCCAGCAGCTTATCCCGCGAACGAGTCGAGCAGTTCTTC.

This clone was found once. Other DNA sequences in the sample encode the same CDR3. V is TRBV5-1 and J is TRBJ1-4; 10 positions match TRBD1. The germline V gene encodes CDR1 SGHRS and CDR2 YFSETQ. The CDR3 totals 15 residues. With V trimmed by 0 bases and J by 5 bases, 1 base remained unmatched. Here the CDR3 DNA reads TGCGCCAGCAGCTTGGCGGGACAGGGGAATGAAAAACTGTTTTTT. This translates into CASSLAGQGNEKLFF.

The rearrangement uses TRBV6-5 and TRBJ1-1; D is undetermined. From germline, CDR1 is MNHEY and CDR2 SVGAGI. The CDR3 runs 11 residues. The germline V and J ends were trimmed by 7 bases and 4 bases, with 7 bases remaining between them. In nucleotides, the CDR3 is TGTGCCAGCAATCCGGGCACTGAAGCTTTCTTT. Amino acids: CASNPGTEAFF.

This chain joins TRBV7-9 and TRBJ2-2, with D uncertain. CDR3 length: 13 amino acids. V lost 5 bases, J lost 4 bases, and 8 bases lay in between. The germline CDR1 and CDR2 sequences are SEHNR and FQNEAQ (reference sequence). CDR3: CASSGYSTGELFF. The DNA of the CDR3 is TGTGCCAGCAGCGGATATTCCACCGGGGAGCTGTTTTTT.

V usage is TRBV5-4 and J usage is TRBJ2-7; 9 bases align to TRBD2. The V segment lost 0 bases and the J segment 0 bases; nucleotides outside the gene matches: 4. CDR1 and CDR2 (germline): SGHNT, YYREEE (reference sequence). This CDR3 contains 16 residues. The chain's CDR3 is CASSLGGGRASYEQYF. In DNA form, the CDR3 reads TGTGCCAGCAGCTTGGGGGGCGGGAGGGCCTCCTACGAGCAGTACTTC.

The chain recombines TRBV29-1 with TRBJ2-4, with D possibly called TRBD1 or TRBD2 (6 bases each). V lost 8 bases, J lost 8 bases, and 16 bases lay in between. There are 12 residues in the CDR3. Germline V CDR1 and CDR2: SQVTM, ANQGSEA. The CDR3 reads CSTVGGADIQYF. DNA of the CDR3: TGCAGCACTGTGGGGGGCGCTGACATTCAGTACTTC.

This chain links TRBV28 with TRBJ1-2, with D perhaps TRBD1 (6 bases). The CDR3 totals 14 residues. Germline V lookup: CDR1 MDHEN, CDR2 SYDVKM. V was cut by 6 bases and J by 5 bases, with 16 bases left in between. CDR3 residues: CASRTTGRDYGYTF. CDR3 sequence (DNA): TGTGCCAGCAGAACTACAGGGAGGGATTATGGCTACACCTTC.

The chain is built from TRBV27 and TRBJ1-5; a weak D match, TRBD1 (6 bases). The CDR3 covers 14 residues. The V end was cut by 8 bases, the J end by 4 bases, with 15 bases between. The germline gives CDR1 MNHEY, CDR2 SMNVEV (reference sequence). The CDR3 loop is CASGSQGLNQPQHF. The CDR3 DNA is TGTGCCAGCGGTTCGCAGGGGCTTAATCAGCCCCAGCATTTT.

The V call is TRBV10-3, the J call TRBJ2-1; 9 bases align to TRBD1. With 4 bases clipped from V and 7 bases from J, the junction kept 5 bases outside the gene matches. Germline CDR1 reads ENHRY; CDR2 reads SYGVKD. The CDR3 is 14 residues long. CDR3 loop: CAISGGTGRNEQFF. The CDR3 nucleotides read TGTGCCATCAGTGGAGGGACAGGGAGGAATGAGCAGTTCTTC.

The chain has TRBV27 and TRBJ1-4; D may be TRBD1 (6 bases). This CDR3 has 17 residues. CDR1 and CDR2 (germline): MNHEY, SMNVEV (reference sequence). V lost 8 bases and J 11 bases, leaving 30 bases between the germline ends. DNA of the CDR3: TGTGCCAGCCGACCCCCCGGGGGCCGGCTCATACCTGGGAAACTGTTTTTT. Translating it yields CASRPPGGRLIPGKLFF.

This clone turned up a few times. This same CDR3 is encoded by further DNA sequences in the sample. J is TRBJ1-5 and V is TRBV2; D ambiguous. This CDR3 is 14 amino acids long. The germline V and J ends were trimmed by 1 base and 2 bases, with 6 bases remaining between them. Germline assignment: CDR1 SNHLY and CDR2 FYNNEI. In DNA form, the CDR3 reads TGTGCCAGCAGTGAAGAGGGAGGCAATCAGCCCCAGCATTTT. Encoded protein: CASSEEGGNQPQHF.

The chain is built from TRBV5-8 and TRBJ1-5; no reliable D call. The germline V gene encodes CDR1 SGHTS and CDR2 YDEGEE. This CDR3 has 18 residues. With 0 bases removed from V and 2 bases from J, the gap between germline ends came to 18 bases. CDR3 region: CASSLESGSPSRNQPQHF. The CDR3 coding sequence is TGTGCCAGCAGCTTGGAAAGCGGATCCCCGTCCCGCAATCAGCCCCAGCATTTT.

This clone was seen just once. The chain joins TRBV2 to TRBJ2-1, with TRBD2 matching 8 bases. The CDR3 sequence is 15 residues long. V was clipped by 5 bases and J by 6 bases; unmatched bases: 9. Germline loops: CDR1 SNHLY, CDR2 FYNNEI. For the CDR3, the DNA is TGTGCCAGCAGTTGGGGTAGCGGGAAAGGCAATGAGCAGTTCTTC. This codes for CASSWGSGKGNEQFF. The full variable domain, with the rest looked up from reference TRBV2 and TRBJ2-1, is EPEVTQTPSHQVTQMGQEVILRCVPISNHLYFYWYRQILGQKVEFLVSFYNNEISEKSEIFDDQFSVERPDGSNFTLKIRSTKLEDSAMYFCASSWGSGKGNEQFFGPGTRLTVL.

About this clone itself: The germline gene is not matched at one end of the junction; a read error may be the cause. This chain uses TRBV27 with TRBJ2-2, with D possibly TRBD2 on 7 matching bases. This CDR3 is 14 amino acids long. The V gene's germline CDR1 is MNHEY and CDR2 SMNVEV (reference sequence). Written as DNA, the CDR3 is TGTGCCAGCAGTCGGGGGGCGAAAACCGGGGAGCTGTTTTTT. Its translation: CASSRGAKTGELFF.

The rearrangement uses TRBV9 and TRBJ2-1; D may be TRBD2 (6 bases). Between the trimmed V and J ends, which lost 0 bases and 8 bases, there was a span of 15 bases. Germline CDR1 SGDLS, CDR2 YYNGEE. The CDR3 consists of 15 residues. As DNA, the CDR3 is TGTGCCAGCAGCGTAGTGGGGGGTAGACCAGATGAGCAGTTCTTC. Translation gives CASSVVGGRPDEQFF.

In its sample, this clone was seen a few times. This chain uses TRBV5-1 with TRBJ1-1; D not resolved. There are 15 residues in the CDR3. V was clipped by 4 bases and J by 6 bases, with 19 bases between them. Looked up from germline, CDR1 is SGHRS and CDR2 is YFSETQ. CDR3 sequence reads: CASSATLGDGPEAFF. The DNA for the CDR3 is TGCGCCAGCAGCGCCACCCTTGGGGATGGGCCTGAAGCTTTCTTT.

This clone came up once. The rearrangement links TRBV11-2 to TRBJ2-2, with D hard to call. The CDR3 sequence is 15 residues long. V dropped 6 bases and J dropped 0 bases, with 11 bases sitting between them. The germline V gene has CDR1 SGHAT and CDR2 FQNNGV. The CDR3 DNA sequence: TGTGCCAGCAGAAAACTCAACCCGAACACCGGGGAGCTGTTTTTT. Its translation is CASRKLNPNTGELFF.

The chain couples TRBV7-2 to TRBJ2-7, with 7 bases lining up with TRBD1. Germline V CDR1 and CDR2: SGHTA, FQGNSA. The CDR3 covers 14 residues. V gave up 1 base and J gave up 3 bases; unmatched junction bases: 3. The CDR3 sequence is CASSLVRTGYEQYF. The CDR3 nucleotides are TGTGCCAGCAGCTTAGTGAGGACAGGCTACGAGCAGTACTTC.

Of note for this clone: This same CDR3 is encoded by further DNA sequences in the sample. V gene TRBV18 combines with J gene TRBJ1-1, with D maybe TRBD1 (5 bases). The germline V and J ends were trimmed by 4 bases and 2 bases, with 8 bases remaining between them. The CDR3 is made up of 13 amino acids. CDR1 and CDR2 (germline): KGHSH, LQKENI. DNA of the CDR3: TGTGCCAGCTCACTTGACAGAAACACTGAAGCTTTCTTT. Its protein is CASSLDRNTEAFF.

The rearrangement uses TRBV28 and TRBJ1-2; a weak D match, TRBD1 (6 bases). V lost 6 bases to trimming and J lost 4 bases, with 12 bases between them. This CDR3 is 13 amino acids long. Looked up from germline, CDR1 is MDHEN and CDR2 is SYDVKM. CDR3 DNA: TGTGCCAGCAGACAGGGCATTGGCTATGGCTACACCTTC. Amino acids: CASRQGIGYGYTF.